This entry describes one T cell receptor (beta chain). Its antigen is unknown. This CDR3 contains 16 residues. The germline gives CDR1 MNHNY, CDR2 SVGAGI (reference sequence). V dropped 4 bases and J dropped 1; count of bases not matched to a gene: 4. This sample was included in a study of graft-versus-host responses after intestinal transplantation. Broader study findings: High graft-versus-host to host-versus-graft T cell clonal ratios marked allografts of patients with graft-donor macrochimerism.

Sequencing used immunoSEQ multiplex PCR; TCRdb keeps in-frame clones, though not all of them. The table has more than 85,000 clones, 85% to 95% seen once. The sample in question was unstimulated CD8+ T cells sorted from spleen or lymph node cells, obtained before intestinal transplant. The V and J genes are TRBV6-6 and TRBJ1-1; TRBD1 matches 12 bases. The sequence was collected from a human donor who received an intestinal transplant. The DNA for the CDR3 is TGTGCCAGCAGTTCCCGGGACAGGGGGCCGAACACTGAAGCTTTCTTT. Translating it yields CASSSRDRGPNTEAFF.